The 31 T cell receptor beta chains below all came from one sample that was sequenced in a study of T cell changes during pregnancy in multiple sclerosis. Sequenced by immunoSEQ multiplex PCR; TCRdb stores in-frame clones only, minus some. The sample includes 55,000 to 70,000 clones, around 93% of them seen just once. Material: peripheral blood, obtained after pregnancy. All receptors come from a female donor with multiple sclerosis, enrolled in a pregnancy study.

The V gene is TRBV18, the J gene TRBJ2-3, with D possibly TRBD1 on 6 matching bases. With 4 bases removed from V and 3 bases from J, the gap between germline ends came to 14 bases. Germline-derived CDR1 and CDR2 are KGHSH and LQKENI. The CDR3 is 15 amino acids. In nucleotides, the CDR3 is TGTGCCAGCTCACGACAGGTGATGGGGACAGATACGCAGTATTTT. Amino acids: CASSRQVMGTDTQYF.

The chain employs TRBV11-2 and TRBJ1-1, with 9 positions matching TRBD1. CDR1 and CDR2 (germline): SGHAT, FQNNGV. The length of the CDR3 is 16 residues. V was pared by 5 bases and J by 0 bases, with 7 bases of the junction left unmatched. Here the CDR3 DNA reads TGTGCCAGCAGCGCTCCGGGACAGGGATTGAACACTGAAGCTTTCTTT. Residues: CASSAPGQGLNTEAFF. The whole variable domain, filled in from reference TRBV11-2 and TRBJ1-1, reads EAGVAQSPRYKIIEKRQSVAFWCNPISGHATLYWYQQILGQGPKLLIQFQNNGVVDDSQLPKDRFSAERLKGVDSTLKIQPAKLEDSAVYLCASSAPGQGLNTEAFFGQGTRLTVV.

This chain links TRBV7-9 with TRBJ1-1; D remains unclear. The CDR3 is made up of 15 amino acids. Germline values: CDR1 SEHNR, CDR2 FQNEAQ (reference sequence). V shed 7 bases and J shed 2 bases, with 17 bases lying between them. CDR3 sequence: CASNPLGGSNTEAFF. The CDR3 DNA reads TGTGCCAGCAACCCATTGGGAGGTTCAAACACTGAAGCTTTCTTT.

This chain connects TRBV20-1 to TRBJ1-4; D may be TRBD1 (5 bases). This CDR3 is built from 11 residues. Germline CDR1 DFQATT, CDR2 SNEGSKA (reference sequence). Trimming cost V 5 bases and J 8 bases, with 9 bases left between them. The CDR3 sequence is CSALRQEKLFF. CDR3 bases: TGCAGTGCTCTCCGACAGGAAAAACTGTTTTTT.

The chain combines TRBV6-5 with TRBJ1-4; perhaps TRBD1 as D (5 bases). Germline V lookup: CDR1 MNHEY, CDR2 SVGAGI. The CDR3 runs 12 residues. V lost 2 bases to trimming and J lost 14 bases, with 12 bases between them. CDR3 sequence: CASSYGRGFLFF. The CDR3 bases are TGTGCCAGCAGTTACGGTCGGGGGTTTCTGTTTTTT.

The chain employs TRBV19 and TRBJ1-5; TRBD1 agrees at 9 bases. Germline V gene data show CDR1 as LNHDA and CDR2 as SQIVND (reference sequence). The CDR3 is 15 residues long. The J segment lost 5 bases and the V segment lost 6 bases, leaving 8 bases of the junction unmatched. The CDR3 sequence: CASSPGQGVDQPQHF. In DNA form, the CDR3 reads TGTGCCAGTAGCCCGGGACAGGGAGTGGATCAGCCCCAGCATTTT. Looking up the rest from reference TRBV19 and TRBJ1-5 gives the full variable domain: DGGITQSPKYLFRKEGQNVTLSCEQNLNHDAMYWYRQDPGQGLRLIYYSQIVNDFQKGDIAEGYSVSREKKESFPLTVTSAQKNPTAFYLCASSPGQGVDQPQHFGDGTRLSIL.

The chain joins TRBV15 to TRBJ2-1; D gene ambiguous. Deletions cut 1 base from V and 0 bases from J, with 10 bases between. In germline, CDR1 is LNHNV, CDR2 YYDKDF (reference sequence). The CDR3 runs to 16 residues. In nucleotides, the CDR3 is TGTGCCACCAGCAGAGTGGCGGCTAGCTCCTACAATGAGCAGTTCTTC. Its translation is CATSRVAASSYNEQFF.

The rearrangement links TRBV7-9 to TRBJ2-7; 7 bases are a match to TRBD1. The CDR3 length is 13 residues. CDR1 and CDR2 (germline): SEHNR, FQNEAQ (reference sequence). Unmatched junction bases numbered 5, after V lost 4 bases and J lost 5 bases. The CDR3 loop is CASSSDRVDEQYF. The CDR3 bases are TGTGCCAGCAGCTCCGACAGGGTCGACGAGCAGTACTTC. The whole variable domain, remainder taken from reference TRBV7-9 and TRBJ2-7, is DTGVSQNPRHKITKRGQNVTFRCDPISEHNRLYWYRQTLGQGPEFLTYFQNEAQLEKSRLLSDRFSAERPKGSFSTLEIQRTEQGDSAMYLCASSSDRVDEQYFGPGTRLTVT.

This rearrangement joins TRBV18 to TRBJ1-1; D remains unclear. Looked up from germline, CDR1 is KGHSH and CDR2 is LQKENI. V lost 0 bases and J 3 bases, leaving 11 bases between the germline ends. The CDR3 contains 15 residues. CDR3 protein: CASSPPGQGDTEAFF. CDR3 nucleotide sequence: TGTGCCAGCTCACCACCGGGCCAAGGTGACACTGAAGCTTTCTTT.

This clone was seen a few times. The chain links TRBV30 to TRBJ1-2; D remains unclear. The CDR3 contains 13 residues. Germline CDR1 and CDR2: GTSNPN and SVGIG (reference sequence). Trimming removed 7 bases at V and 4 bases at J, with 16 bases between. The chain's CDR3 is CASRAGVAYGYTF. As DNA, the CDR3 is TGTGCCTCACGGGCCGGGGTCGCCTATGGCTACACCTTC.

The chain uses TRBV6-5 and TRBJ1-4, with D maybe TRBD1 (6 bases). Germline CDR1 MNHEY, CDR2 SVGAGI. The V end was cut by 4 bases, the J end by 8 bases, with 14 bases between. This CDR3 comprises 14 residues. DNA for the CDR3: TGTGCCAGCAGTTCCTACGGACAGAGGGAAAAACTGTTTTTT. Protein: CASSSYGQREKLFF.

J is TRBJ2-3 and V is TRBV4-3, with 11 bases that match TRBD2. The germline V gene has CDR1 LGHNA and CDR2 YSLEER. The J segment lost 2 bases and the V segment lost 3 bases, leaving 13 bases of the junction unmatched. This CDR3 has 19 residues. For the CDR3, the DNA is TGCGCCAGCAGCCACGACATACCTTCGGGACTAGCGGTCACAGATACGCAGTATTTT. Translation: CASSHDIPSGLAVTDTQYF.

CDR3 bases: TGTGCCAGCAGCCCGAGCGGGAGCCGCGAGCAGTACTTC. Translating gives CASSPSGSREQYF. The chain is built from TRBV9 and TRBJ2-5, with 8 nucleotides matching TRBD2. The J call may not be correct, given that the DNA end is closer to TRBJ2-7. The CDR3 totals 13 residues. Germline V gene data show CDR1 as SGDLS and CDR2 as YYNGEE.

CDR3 in DNA: TGTGCCAGTAGTCCATGGACTAGCGGGAGGGCCCACGAGCAGTACTTC. Translated, it gives CASSPWTSGRAHEQYF. The chain couples TRBV19 to TRBJ2-7; 15 nucleotides agree with TRBD2. Germline trimming cut 5 bases from V and 5 bases from J; bases unmatched to any gene: 7. CDR3 size: 16 residues. Per germline, CDR1 LNHDA and CDR2 SQIVND (reference sequence).

The gene calls are TRBV7-9 and TRBJ2-1; D is undetermined. The V gene's germline CDR1 is SEHNR and CDR2 FQNEAQ (reference sequence). CDR3 length: 14 residues. Trimming pared 6 bases from V and 7 bases from J, leaving 16 bases between. This chain's CDR3 is CASSPKTGTNEQFF. The CDR3 DNA sequence: TGTGCCAGCAGTCCCAAGACGGGTACAAATGAGCAGTTCTTC.

The chain has TRBV27 and TRBJ1-2, with TRBD1 matching over 7 bases. Germline V lookup: CDR1 MNHEY, CDR2 SMNVEV (reference sequence). V was pared by 3 bases and J by 1 base, with 5 bases of the junction left unmatched. This CDR3 is 15 amino acids long. The CDR3 region has the DNA TGTGCCAGCAGTTTCCGGCAGGGGGTTAACTATGGCTACACCTTC. Translation: CASSFRQGVNYGYTF.

The chain uses TRBV6-1 and TRBJ2-5; 7 positions agree with TRBD1. The ends lost 0 bases at V and 2 bases at J; junction bases unmatched: 3. There are 15 residues in the CDR3. The germline CDR1 and CDR2 sequences are MNHNS and SASEGT. The CDR3 region is CASSEARDRQETQYF. The CDR3 DNA follows: TGTGCCAGCAGTGAAGCGAGGGACAGACAAGAGACCCAGTACTTC.

The V call is TRBV7-9, the J call TRBJ2-7; D perhaps matches TRBD1 (6 bases). With 9 bases removed from V and 0 bases from J, the gap between germline ends came to 9 bases. Germline CDR1 SEHNR, CDR2 FQNEAQ (reference sequence). The CDR3 is 12 residues long. The CDR3 DNA follows: TGTGCCAGAAGGACAGTCTCCTACGAGCAGTACTTC. Translated: CARRTVSYEQYF.

The sample holds one count of this clone. V and J are TRBV19 and TRBJ2-1; weak D call: TRBD2 (6 bases). Germline-derived CDR1 and CDR2 are LNHDA and SQIVND (reference sequence). This CDR3 region has 13 residues. The V end was cut by 6 bases, the J end by 8 bases, with 14 bases between. The chain's CDR3 is CASRRLDSDEQFF. The CDR3 coding sequence is TGTGCCAGTAGGCGACTAGATTCGGATGAGCAGTTCTTC.

This clone is labeled medium-sized. The chain links TRBV27 to TRBJ2-2; 11 bases agree with TRBD2. With 5 bases clipped from V and 3 bases from J, the junction kept 11 bases outside the gene matches. This CDR3 is 18 amino acids long. From germline, CDR1 is MNHEY and CDR2 SMNVEV (reference sequence). Here the CDR3 reads CASSPRLAGWVDTGELFF. Here the CDR3 DNA reads TGTGCCAGCAGTCCCCGACTAGCGGGATGGGTCGACACCGGGGAGCTGTTTTTT.

The rearrangement joins TRBV5-1 to TRBJ2-1; 7 nucleotides align to TRBD1. V shed 0 bases, J shed 12 bases, and the junction held 9 bases outside the gene matches. This CDR3 is 14 amino acids long. In germline, CDR1 is SGHRS, CDR2 YFSETQ. The chain's CDR3 is CASSLEGASRWQFF. The CDR3 DNA follows: TGCGCCAGCAGCTTGGAGGGGGCCAGCCGGTGGCAGTTCTTC.

V is TRBV5-5 and J is TRBJ1-4; 7 bases line up with TRBD1. CDR1 and CDR2 (germline): SGHKS, YYEKEE (reference sequence). The length of the CDR3 is 13 residues. V dropped 4 bases and J dropped 6; count of bases not matched to a gene: 3. In DNA form, the CDR3 reads TGTGCCAGCAGCCTGGGACAGCATGAAAAACTGTTTTTT. Protein sequence: CASSLGQHEKLFF.

The V call is TRBV28, the J call TRBJ1-5, with TRBD1 matching over 10 bases. CDR3 length: 16 residues. J lost 6 bases, V lost 6 bases, and 11 bases had no gene match. CDR1 is MDHEN, CDR2 SYDVKM, per germline. CDR3 in DNA: TGTGCCAGCAGAGGGACAGGGGAGGGTTCGGGTCAGCCCCAGCATTTT. This translates into CASRGTGEGSGQPQHF.

CDR3 sequence reads: CASSLAEGRGYTF. CDR3 DNA: TGTGCCAGCAGTTTAGCCGAGGGTAGGGGCTACACCTTC. This sequence joins TRBV28 and TRBJ1-2, with D unclear. V was trimmed by 2 bases and J by 8 bases, leaving 12 bases between them. The CDR3 length is 13 residues. Germline CDR1 reads MDHEN; CDR2 reads SYDVKM.

This sequence joins TRBV5-4 and TRBJ2-7; 12 bases line up with TRBD2. This CDR3 has 15 residues. Germline V CDR1 and CDR2: SGHNT, YYREEE (reference sequence). Germline trimming cut 4 bases from V and 4 bases from J; bases unmatched to any gene: 6. The CDR3 bases are TGTGCCAGCAGCCACCTAGCGGGAGGGCCATACGAGCAGTACTTC. This gives the protein CASSHLAGGPYEQYF.

This chain connects TRBV4-1 to TRBJ2-7; 8 bases match TRBD2. The germline CDR1 and CDR2 sequences are MGHRA and YSYEKL. V was pared by 3 bases and J by 4 bases, with 5 bases of the junction left unmatched. The CDR3 sequence is 14 residues long. CDR3 amino acids: CASSHPGLEYEQYF. Here the CDR3 DNA reads TGCGCCAGCAGCCATCCGGGACTAGAATACGAGCAGTACTTC.

The chain joins TRBV18 to TRBJ2-2; 8 bases map to TRBD1. This CDR3 has 16 amino acids. With V trimmed by 0 bases and J by 1 base, 1 base remained unmatched. From germline, CDR1 is KGHSH and CDR2 LQKENI. The CDR3 DNA sequence: TGTGCCAGCTCACCACCCGGGACAGGGAACACCGGGGAGCTGTTTTTT. It encodes CASSPPGTGNTGELFF.

V usage is TRBV7-2 and J usage is TRBJ2-7, with 10 bases that match TRBD2. J gave up 4 bases and V 0 bases, and 3 bases lay outside the gene matches. The length of the CDR3 is 15 residues. Germline V gene sequence: CDR1 SGHTA, CDR2 FQGNSA. The CDR3: CASSLAASGSYEQYF. CDR3 nucleotides: TGTGCCAGCAGCTTAGCAGCTAGCGGGAGTTACGAGCAGTACTTC.

The CDR3 DNA sequence: TGTGCCAGCAGCTTAAGAGCGGGAGATCACAATGAGCAGTTCTTC. Its translation: CASSLRAGDHNEQFF. The rearrangement links TRBV7-3 to TRBJ2-1, with 8 bases that match TRBD2. Looked up from germline, CDR1 is SGHTA and CDR2 is FQGTGA. With 1 base clipped from V and 5 bases from J, the junction kept 4 bases outside the gene matches. The CDR3 is made up of 15 amino acids. The whole variable domain, remainder taken from reference TRBV7-3 and TRBJ2-1, is GAGVSQTPSNKVTEKGKYVELRCDPISGHTALYWYRQSLGQGPEFLIYFQGTGAADDSGLPNDRFFAVRPEGSVSTLKIQRTERGDSAVYLCASSLRAGDHNEQFFGPGTRLTVL.

The rearrangement links TRBV5-1 to TRBJ2-2; D unresolved. Germline V gene sequence: CDR1 SGHRS, CDR2 YFSETQ. The V end was cut by 2 bases, the J end by 6 bases, with 5 bases between. The CDR3 covers 12 residues. This CDR3 is CASSLEAGELFF. The DNA of the CDR3 is TGCGCCAGCAGCTTAGAGGCCGGGGAGCTGTTTTTT.

The rearrangement joins TRBV19 to TRBJ2-1; 15 nucleotides line up with TRBD2. The CDR3 is 15 residues long. V lost 5 bases to trimming and J lost 7 bases; unmatched junction nucleotides: 3. Germline CDR1 LNHDA, CDR2 SQIVND (reference sequence). Here the CDR3 DNA reads TGTGCCAGTAGTCCGGGACTAGCGGGAGGAAATGAGCAGTTCTTC. This translates into CASSPGLAGGNEQFF.